A selection of T cell receptor beta chains follows, all from one sample in a study of T cell repertoires in cytomegalovirus infection. Their specific antigens are unknown. TCRdb re-called the reads through MiXCR, storing one row per CDR3 protein. Seen here are over 120,000 distinct CDR3 sequences, about 31% observed once, and the top ten hold 45% to 55%. Source: CD8+ T cells from cultured PBMCs, taken from culture after CMV antigen stimulation. The receptors here all came from a human donor in good health (CMV status not recorded). Some clones in this sample may be carry-over from other donors' samples. Each CDR3 is given with its conserved first and last residue. A D gene is named only where the DNA matches it firmly. Clone size, where shown, is once, few, many, or a class for clones that have expanded.

V gene: TRBV7-8
clone size: NA
D gene: NA
J gene: TRBJ1-1
CDR3 protein: CASSLGAANTEAFF
CDR3 DNA: TGTGCCAGCAGCCTGGGGGCAGCGAACACTGAAGCTTTCTTT

V gene: TRBV20-1
clone size: NA
D gene: NA
J gene: TRBJ1-5
CDR3 protein: CSASPLNHQPQHF
CDR3 DNA: TGCAGTGCTAGCCCACTTAACCATCAGCCCCAGCATTTT

V gene: TRBV11-2
clone size: NA
D gene: NA
J gene: TRBJ2-7
CDR3 protein: CASSPLNREQYF
CDR3 DNA: TGTGCCAGCAGCCCCCTTAATAGGGAGCAGTACTTC

V gene: TRBV18
clone size: many
D gene: NA
J gene: TRBJ1-1
CDR3 protein: CASSPPLQRMNTEAFF
CDR3 DNA: TGTGCCAGCTCACCACCGCTCCAGAGAATGAACACTGAAGCTTTCTTT

V gene: TRBV4-1
clone size: NA
D gene: NA
J gene: TRBJ1-2
CDR3 protein: CASSQDRLTGYTF
CDR3 DNA: TGCGCCAGCAGCCAAGATCGACTGACCGGCTACACCTTC

V gene: TRBV7-6
clone size: few
D gene: NA
J gene: TRBJ1-1
CDR3 protein: CASSLGYEGTEAFF
CDR3 DNA: TGTGCCAGCAGCTTGGGGTACGAGGGCACTGAAGCTTTCTTT

V gene: TRBV2
clone size: NA
D gene: TRBD2
J gene: TRBJ2-7
CDR3 protein: CASSVVGGGKARTRDEQYF
CDR3 DNA: TGTGCCAGCAGTGTTGTTGGGGGAGGGAAAGCGCGGACCCGGGACGAGCAGTACTTC

V gene: TRBV20-1
clone size: once
D gene: NA
J gene: TRBJ1-5
CDR3 protein: CSARDSLGSNQPQHF
CDR3 DNA: TGCAGTGCTAGAGATTCCCTGGGGAGCAATCAGCCCCAGCATTTT

V gene: TRBV24-1
clone size: many
D gene: NA
J gene: TRBJ2-1
CDR3 protein: CATSDLPLDEQFF
CDR3 DNA: TGTGCCACCAGTGATTTGCCTCTAGATGAGCAGTTCTTC

V gene: TRBV6-2/TRBV6-3
clone size: NA
D gene: TRBD2
J gene: TRBJ2-1
CDR3 protein: CASTPVGGGSNEQFF
CDR3 DNA: TGTGCCAGCACCCCGGTTGGCGGGGGTAGCAATGAGCAGTTCTTC

V gene: TRBV27
clone size: few
D gene: TRBD2
J gene: TRBJ2-5
CDR3 protein: CASSWTSGGETQYF
CDR3 DNA: TGTGCCAGCAGTTGGACTAGCGGGGGAGAGACCCAGTACTTC

V gene: TRBV27
clone size: NA
D gene: NA
J gene: TRBJ2-7
CDR3 protein: CASSLSRVGEQYF
CDR3 DNA: TGTGCCAGCAGTTTATCCAGGGTTGGGGAGCAGTACTTC

V gene: TRBV7-6
clone size: once
D gene: NA
J gene: TRBJ2-2
CDR3 protein: CASSLTDSNTGELFF
CDR3 DNA: TGTGCCAGCAGCTTGACAGACTCGAACACCGGGGAGCTGTTTTTT

V gene: TRBV7-9
clone size: NA
D gene: TRBD2
J gene: TRBJ2-3
CDR3 protein: CASSLALGLRRADTQYF
CDR3 DNA: TGTGCCAGCAGCTTAGCGCTGGGACTACGCAGGGCCGATACGCAGTATTTT

V gene: TRBV7-8
clone size: few
D gene: NA
J gene: TRBJ2-3
CDR3 protein: CASSLGQTDTQYF
CDR3 DNA: TGTGCCAGCAGCTTAGGTCAAACAGATACGCAGTATTTT

V gene: TRBV15
clone size: NA
D gene: TRBD1
J gene: TRBJ2-3
CDR3 protein: CATSGQVADTQYF
CDR3 DNA: TGTGCCACCAGCGGACAGGTGGCAGATACGCAGTATTTT

V gene: TRBV10-3
clone size: NA
D gene: NA
J gene: TRBJ2-7
CDR3 protein: CAISEGGGVTYEQYF
CDR3 DNA: TGTGCCATCAGTGAAGGAGGGGGCGTGACCTACGAGCAGTACTTC

V gene: TRBV5-4
clone size: NA
D gene: TRBD1
J gene: TRBJ1-1
CDR3 protein: CASSPDRGPNTEAFF
CDR3 DNA: TGTGCCAGCAGCCCAGACAGGGGACCCAACACTGAAGCTTTCTTT

V gene: TRBV12-3/TRBV12-4
clone size: NA
D gene: NA
J gene: TRBJ2-7
CDR3 protein: CASSTTGSYEQYF
CDR3 DNA: TGTGCCAGCAGTACAACAGGATCCTACGAGCAGTACTTC

V gene: TRBV7-9
clone size: once
D gene: TRBD1
J gene: TRBJ1-2
CDR3 protein: CASSLTGGVTYGYTF
CDR3 DNA: TGTGCCAGCAGCTTGACAGGGGGCGTAACATATGGCTACACCTTC

V gene: TRBV7-9
clone size: many
D gene: TRBD2
J gene: TRBJ2-5
CDR3 protein: CASSTTREKKETQYF
CDR3 DNA: TGTGCCAGCAGCACCACGCGGGAGAAGAAAGAGACCCAGTACTTC

V gene: TRBV27
clone size: NA
D gene: TRBD2
J gene: TRBJ2-5
CDR3 protein: CASSLQRLAGGQETQYF
CDR3 DNA: TGTGCCAGCAGTTTACAGAGACTAGCGGGGGGACAAGAGACCCAGTACTTC

V gene: TRBV6-1
clone size: many
D gene: TRBD2
J gene: TRBJ2-5
CDR3 protein: CASSEMWTSGAQTQYF
CDR3 DNA: TGTGCCAGCAGTGAAATGTGGACTAGCGGGGCGCAGACCCAGTACTTC

V gene: TRBV4-1
clone size: NA
D gene: NA
J gene: TRBJ2-5
CDR3 protein: CASSQTWGEETQYF
CDR3 DNA: TGCGCCAGCAGCCAAACTTGGGGGGAAGAGACCCAGTACTTC

V gene: TRBV5-3
clone size: NA
D gene: NA
J gene: TRBJ1-6
CDR3 protein: CASSFENSPLHF
CDR3 DNA: TGTGCCAGCAGCTTTGAGAATTCACCCCTCCACTTT

V gene: TRBV6-8
clone size: NA
D gene: TRBD2
J gene: TRBJ2-7
CDR3 protein: CASSYSLAGGFYEQYF
CDR3 DNA: TGTGCCAGCAGTTACTCACTAGCGGGGGGCTTTTACGAGCAGTACTTC

V gene: TRBV7-9
clone size: few
D gene: NA
J gene: TRBJ2-3
CDR3 protein: CASSPTATDTQYF
CDR3 DNA: TGTGCCAGCAGTCCGACAGCCACAGATACGCAGTATTTT

V gene: TRBV7-2
clone size: NA
D gene: TRBD2
J gene: TRBJ2-1
CDR3 protein: CASSLVGTSGVFYNEQFF
CDR3 DNA: TGTGCCAGCAGCTTAGTCGGGACTAGCGGGGTTTTTTACAATGAGCAGTTCTTC

V gene: TRBV19
clone size: few
D gene: NA
J gene: TRBJ1-6
CDR3 protein: CASSGKKSSYNSPLHF
CDR3 DNA: TGTGCCAGTAGTGGGAAGAAAAGCTCCTATAATTCACCCCTCCACTTT